The 16 T cell receptor beta chains listed next were all sequenced from one sample in a study of T cells in Graves' hyperthyroidism and ophthalmopathy. Researchers amplified the TCR beta CDR3 regions from RNA transcripts. With the HTBI primer set, the TCR CDR3 went through a first round of RT-PCR. MiXCR, applied by TCRdb to the multiplex PCR reads, yields one record per CDR3 protein. The sample consists of around 350,000 distinct CDR3 sequences, 13% to 15% of them appearing once. The source material was blood. These receptor sequences come from a woman aged 25 to 39 with Graves' ophthalmopathy.

The sample holds a few counts of this clonotype. The J gene is TRBJ2-1, the V gene TRBV4-1; D is uncertain. The CDR3 has 15 amino acids. The germline CDR1 and CDR2 sequences are MGHRA and YSYEKL. The V end was cut by 6 bases, the J end by 1 base, with 13 bases between. The CDR3 reads CASRLDGRSYNEQFF. CDR3 coding DNA: TGCGCCAGCAGACTCGACGGTAGATCCTACAATGAGCAGTTCTTC.

The chain carries TRBV27 and TRBJ1-2; 9 bases align to TRBD1. V trimming: 3 bases; J trimming: 13 bases; junction bases outside the gene matches: 24. Germline CDR1 is MNHEY and CDR2 is SMNVEV (reference sequence). The CDR3 length is 18 residues. This chain's CDR3 is CASSFGWAPGQGMRSFTF. CDR3 coding DNA: TGTGCCAGCAGTTTCGGGTGGGCCCCAGGACAGGGGATGCGGAGTTTCACCTTC.

This clonotype has only a few counts. The chain employs TRBV9 and TRBJ1-2; 9 bases map to TRBD1. The junction had 3 bases not matched to a gene; V was cut back by 3 bases and J by 6 bases. CDR1 is SGDLS and CDR2 is YYNGEE in the germline V gene. The CDR3 contains 13 residues. CDR3 sequence: CASSAGQGDGYTF. In DNA, the CDR3 is TGTGCCAGCAGCGCGGGACAGGGCGATGGCTACACCTTC.

Concerning this clonotype: A read error may produce the germline difference seen at one junction end. V usage is TRBV28 and J usage is TRBJ1-6; D is perhaps TRBD1 (5 bases). The CDR3 sequence is 15 residues long. Germline V gene sequence: CDR1 MDHEN, CDR2 SYDVKM. DNA of the CDR3: TGTGCCAGCACTAGAATGGGGGGGAGCTCCGACGAACAGTACTTT. Translating it yields CASTRMGGSSDEQYF.

Worth noting for this clonotype: Mismatch with germline at one junction end may stem from a read error. The rearrangement links TRBV19 to TRBJ1-4; D remains unclear. Germline V CDR1 and CDR2: LNHDA, SQIVND (reference sequence). The CDR3 loop spans 12 amino acids. The chain's CDR3 is CASRIGGGKLFF. In DNA, the CDR3 is TGTGCCAGTAGAATAGGAGGTGGAAAACTGTTTTTT.

This clonotype was seen repeatedly, ten times or more. The V and J genes are TRBV4-1 and TRBJ2-3; D might be TRBD1 (6 bases). The germline V gene encodes CDR1 MGHRA and CDR2 YSYEKL. The V gene lost 0 bases and the J gene lost 5 bases, with 9 bases spanning the gap. CDR3 length: 14 residues. CDR3 protein: CASSQEQGRDTQYF. CDR3 nucleotides: TGCGCCAGCAGCCAAGAGCAGGGGAGAGATACGCAGTATTTT.

This clonotype was recorded many times. Given a much more abundant clone one base away, this may be a read error. The chain employs TRBV11-1 and TRBJ2-1; a possible D gene is TRBD2 (7 bases). Germline V gene lookup returns CDR1 SGHAT and CDR2 FQDESV (reference sequence). CDR3 length equals 14 residues. V dropped 4 bases and J dropped 8 bases, with 15 bases sitting between them. DNA of the CDR3: TGTGCCAGCAGCTACGGACGGGGGGCTTATGAGCAGTTCTTC. Amino acids: CASSYGRGAYEQFF.

This chain uses TRBV4-1 with TRBJ1-4; D not resolved. V was shortened by 1 base and J by 8 bases, with 8 bases between the two germline ends. Germline V gene sequence: CDR1 MGHRA, CDR2 YSYEKL. The CDR3 covers 13 residues. The CDR3 DNA reads as TGCGCCAGCAGCCAAGTCTCCGTAGAAAAACTGTTTTTT. This encodes CASSQVSVEKLFF.

At least ten counts were recorded for this clonotype. V usage is TRBV20-1 and J usage is TRBJ1-2; perhaps TRBD1 as D (6 bases). CDR1 DFQATT and CDR2 SNEGSKA come from the germline V gene (reference sequence). The ends were cut back, 4 bases at V and 3 bases at J, with 12 bases in the middle. The CDR3 spans 13 residues. This CDR3 reads CSATGAGHYGYTF. The CDR3 nucleotides are TGCAGTGCTACGGGGGCAGGGCACTATGGCTACACCTTC.

This clonotype showed up many times. This rearrangement joins TRBV11-2 to TRBJ2-5; TRBD1 is a possible D gene (5 bases). Per the germline V gene, CDR1 is SGHAT and CDR2 is FQNNGV. The CDR3 sequence is 15 residues long. Trimming removed 5 bases at V and 3 bases at J, with 16 bases between. CDR3 nucleotide sequence: TGTGCCAGCAGCCGCACAGGAGCTATCAAAGAGACCCAGTACTTC. It translates to CASSRTGAIKETQYF. The variable domain in full, with the rest retrieved from reference TRBV11-2 and TRBJ2-5, is EAGVAQSPRYKIIEKRQSVAFWCNPISGHATLYWYQQILGQGPKLLIQFQNNGVVDDSQLPKDRFSAERLKGVDSTLKIQPAKLEDSAVYLCASSRTGAIKETQYFGPGTRLLVL.

This clonotype was counted ten times or more. CDR3 nucleotides: TGTGCCAGCAGCCCAGGGACAGGGCTAACCTTATCATGGGGCTACACCTTC. This sequence encodes CASSPGTGLTLSWGYTF. This rearrangement joins TRBV3-1 to TRBJ1-2, with 9 bases lining up with TRBD1. CDR3 length equals 17 residues. Losses at the gene ends were 4 bases for V and 8 bases for J; bases not matched to a gene: 17. The germline V gene encodes CDR1 LGHDT and CDR2 YNNKEL (reference sequence).

This clonotype was detected ten times or more. The V call is TRBV6-2 or TRBV6-3, the J call TRBJ1-1; possibly TRBD1 for D (5 bases). The CDR3 covers 14 residues. The V end was cut by 7 bases, the J end by 4 bases, with 16 bases between. Germline V gives CDR1 MNHEY, CDR2 SVGEGT. CDR3 DNA sequence: TGTGCCAGCATGAACAGGCCTAGGGTCACTGAAGCTTTCTTT. Residues: CASMNRPRVTEAFF.

This clonotype was recorded at least ten times. The genes are TRBV2 and TRBJ2-5; D is unclear. CDR1 is SNHLY and CDR2 is FYNNEI in the germline V gene. The CDR3 runs 16 residues. V lost 2 bases to trimming and J lost 1 base, with 14 bases between them. The CDR3 sequence is CASSETWNAVQETQYF. In nucleotides, the CDR3 is TGTGCCAGCAGTGAAACTTGGAATGCAGTCCAAGAGACCCAGTACTTC.

This clonotype was seen repeatedly, ten times or more. The chain has TRBV7-2 and TRBJ2-3; D unclear. CDR1 SGHTA and CDR2 FQGNSA come from the germline V gene. Trimming stripped 5 bases from V and 6 bases from J, with 9 bases between. The CDR3 runs to 12 residues. The CDR3, as DNA: TGTGCCAGCAGCCCTTCCCGGGATACGCAGTATTTT. Its protein product is CASSPSRDTQYF.

This clonotype came up many times. The chain carries TRBV28 and TRBJ1-6; no definite D call. Trimming cost V 2 bases and J 11 bases, with 4 bases left between them. The germline V gene has CDR1 MDHEN and CDR2 SYDVKM. This CDR3 is built from 11 residues. The CDR3 bases are TGTGCCAGCAGTTTACAGCCACCCCTCCACTTT. This codes for CASSLQPPLHF.

There are a few counts of this clonotype. The junction differs from germline at one of its ends, possibly a read error. V usage is TRBV7-2 and J usage is TRBJ2-1, with 7 bases aligning to TRBD2. Germline CDR1 reads SGHTA; CDR2 reads FQGNSA. The CDR3 runs to 16 residues. The CDR3, as DNA: TGTGCCAACAGCTTTGGAGCGGGGAGATCCTACAATGAGCAGTTCTTC. Protein sequence: CANSFGAGRSYNEQFF.